The 14 T cell receptor beta chains given below trace back to one sample, sequenced in a study of blood T cell repertoires in COVID-19 (dated by TCRdb to 2018 to 2021). The library was generated by the immunoSEQ multiplex PCR assay. The source is immuneACCESS, and TCRdb retained only in-frame sequences with V and J called. Part of the clones is not carried over; for the studies checked, unresolved V genes explain less than half of this, and the remainder is unexplained. The sample data list fewer than 300,000 clones, and 81% of these were observed just once. The ten largest clones represent about 3.2% of the sample. Sequencing used peripheral blood. The source is a woman aged 55-70 years with active or convalescent COVID-19.

J is TRBJ1-2 and V is TRBV29-1; TRBD1 agrees at 8 bases. CDR1 is SQVTM, CDR2 ANQGSEA, per germline. J lost 7 bases, V lost 7 bases, and 5 bases had no gene match. This CDR3 comprises 11 residues. The chain's CDR3 is CSAGQGSGYTF. CDR3 DNA: TGCAGCGCCGGACAGGGCTCTGGCTACACCTTC.

J is TRBJ2-2 and V is TRBV24-1; 7 bases map to TRBD2. From germline, CDR1 is KGHDR and CDR2 SFDVKD. This CDR3 spans 15 amino acids. Losses at the gene ends were 12 bases for V and 1 base for J; bases not matched to a gene: 10. In nucleotides, the CDR3 is TGTGCCCCGAAAGGGACGGGGGGGAACACCGGGGAGCTGTTTTTT. This sequence encodes CAPKGTGGNTGELFF.

The CDR3, as DNA: TGTGCCAGCAGCCCCCACGTTAGGCTCCCAAGAGGAAATGAGCAGTTCTTC. Translating it yields CASSPHVRLPRGNEQFF. V usage is TRBV11-2 and J usage is TRBJ2-1; D not certain. The CDR3 totals 17 residues. Germline CDR1 is SGHAT and CDR2 is FQNNGV. V was clipped by 5 bases and J by 7 bases, with 24 bases between them. Full variable domain (missing parts from reference TRBV11-2 and TRBJ2-1): EAGVAQSPRYKIIEKRQSVAFWCNPISGHATLYWYQQILGQGPKLLIQFQNNGVVDDSQLPKDRFSAERLKGVDSTLKIQPAKLEDSAVYLCASSPHVRLPRGNEQFFGPGTRLTVL.

The chain has TRBV9 and TRBJ1-5; D unclear. CDR1 SGDLS and CDR2 YYNGEE come from the germline V gene. The length of the CDR3 is 13 residues. Trimming removed 5 bases at V and 2 bases at J, with 8 bases between. CDR3 residues: CASSSQGNQPQHF. DNA for the CDR3: TGTGCCAGCAGTTCGCAGGGCAATCAGCCCCAGCATTTT.

This rearrangement joins TRBV19 to TRBJ1-2; 7 positions agree with TRBD1. The length of the CDR3 is 16 residues. From germline, CDR1 is LNHDA and CDR2 SQIVND (reference sequence). Losses at the gene ends were 8 bases for V and 3 bases for J; bases not matched to a gene: 15. The CDR3 loop is CASSPGSDRIYYGYTF. DNA for the CDR3: TGTGCCAGTTCCCCGGGCTCGGACAGGATATACTATGGCTACACCTTC. Full variable domain (rest looked up from reference TRBV19 and TRBJ1-2): DGGITQSPKYLFRKEGQNVTLSCEQNLNHDAMYWYRQDPGQGLRLIYYSQIVNDFQKGDIAEGYSVSREKKESFPLTVTSAQKNPTAFYLCASSPGSDRIYYGYTFGSGTRLTVV.

The chain carries TRBV7-3 and TRBJ2-7; 10 bases match TRBD2. Trimming at V came to 2 bases and at J to 2 bases, leaving 15 bases not matched to a gene. Germline V gene sequence: CDR1 SGHTA, CDR2 FQGTGA. The CDR3 totals 19 residues. CDR3 in amino acids: CASSLCLAGALLDTYEQYF. CDR3 coding DNA: TGTGCCAGCAGCTTATGCCTAGCGGGGGCGCTATTGGATACCTACGAGCAGTACTTC. Based on the CDR3 plus reference TRBV7-3 and TRBJ2-7, the full variable domain is GAGVSQTPSNKVTEKGKYVELRCDPISGHTALYWYRQSLGQGPEFLIYFQGTGAADDSGLPNDRFFAVRPEGSVSTLKIQRTERGDSAVYLCASSLCLAGALLDTYEQYFGPGTRLTVT.

The CDR3 region is CASSFLAGGLAFYEQYF. Here the CDR3 DNA reads TGTGCCAGCAGCTTTCTAGCGGGGGGTCTAGCCTTTTACGAGCAGTACTTC. The rearrangement links TRBV7-2 to TRBJ2-7, with 11 bases identical to TRBD2. Germline V CDR1 and CDR2: SGHTA, FQGNSA. The V and J ends lost 3 bases and 4 bases, in that order; junction bases with no gene match: 11. The CDR3 totals 17 residues.

The genes are TRBV7-9 and TRBJ1-6; 8 nucleotides agree with TRBD1. The CDR3 is 16 amino acids. V lost 5 bases to trimming and J lost 3 bases; unmatched junction nucleotides: 6. Germline assignment: CDR1 SEHNR and CDR2 FQNEAQ (reference sequence). CDR3 protein: CASSAPGGVYNSPLHF. The CDR3 DNA follows: TGTGCCAGCAGCGCCCCAGGGGGCGTCTATAATTCACCCCTCCACTTT.

The chain couples TRBV11-3 to TRBJ1-1, with no clear D. The CDR3 totals 15 residues. Germline-derived CDR1 and CDR2 are SGHNT and YENEEA. With 4 bases removed from V and 1 base from J, the gap between germline ends came to 13 bases. CDR3 sequence: CASSSSGIPNTEAFF. In nucleotides, the CDR3 is TGTGCCAGCAGCTCTTCCGGGATTCCGAACACTGAAGCTTTCTTT.

Points on this clone: The same CDR3 can be traced to other DNA sequences in this sample. This CDR3 is CASSLGQGSGYTF. The CDR3, as DNA: TGTGCCAGCAGCTTGGGACAGGGGAGTGGCTACACCTTC. The J gene is TRBJ1-2, the V gene TRBV12-3 or TRBV12-4; 10 positions match TRBD1. V lost 6 bases to trimming and J lost 7 bases; unmatched junction nucleotides: 5. The CDR3 is 13 residues long.

The rearrangement links TRBV6-5 to TRBJ1-1; 7 bases are a match to TRBD1. This CDR3 spans 15 amino acids. Germline V gene sequence: CDR1 MNHEY, CDR2 SVGAGI. J lost 5 bases, V lost 6 bases, and 12 bases had no gene match. The CDR3 loop is CASRQTGQVNTEAFF. CDR3 DNA sequence: TGTGCCAGCAGGCAGACCGGACAGGTTAATACTGAAGCTTTCTTT.

V is TRBV13 and J is TRBJ2-3, with 7 positions matching TRBD2. Per the germline V gene, CDR1 is PRHDT and CDR2 is FYEKMQ (reference sequence). V dropped 3 bases and J dropped 4; count of bases not matched to a gene: 4. This CDR3 contains 14 residues. The CDR3 DNA sequence: TGTGCCAGCAGCTTGAGACTAGCAGCAGATACGCAGTATTTT. As protein: CASSLRLAADTQYF.

J is TRBJ2-3 and V is TRBV27; D is possibly TRBD2 (7 bases). Trimming left V 3 bases short and J 3 bases short, with 19 bases between. Germline CDR1 is MNHEY and CDR2 is SMNVEV (reference sequence). This CDR3 has 17 amino acids. CDR3 loop: CASSFQGGGPRTDTQYF. DNA for the CDR3: TGTGCCAGCAGTTTTCAAGGGGGGGGCCCAAGAACAGATACGCAGTATTTT.

This chain uses TRBV3-1 (or the pseudogene TRBV3-2) with TRBJ1-1; the D gene is possibly TRBD1 (5 bases). From germline, CDR1 is LGHDT and CDR2 YNNKEL (reference sequence). This CDR3 spans 15 amino acids. The V end lost 4 bases, the J end lost 3 bases, and 15 bases lay between the germline ends. CDR3 sequence: CASSPQEGRDTEAFF. The CDR3 region has the DNA TGTGCCAGCAGCCCTCAAGAGGGGAGGGACACTGAAGCTTTCTTT.